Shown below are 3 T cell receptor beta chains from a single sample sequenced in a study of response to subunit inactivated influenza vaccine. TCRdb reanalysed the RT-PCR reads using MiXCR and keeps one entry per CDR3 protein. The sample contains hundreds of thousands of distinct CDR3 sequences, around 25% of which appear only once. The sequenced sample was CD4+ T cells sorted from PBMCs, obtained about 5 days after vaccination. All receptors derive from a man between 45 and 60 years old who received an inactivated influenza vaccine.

The CDR3, as DNA: TGTGCCAGCAGCAAAGACAGGGGGCGCGTCCCAGATACGCAGTATTTT. Translating it yields CASSKDRGRVPDTQYF. J is TRBJ2-3 and V is TRBV7-2; 10 nucleotides line up with TRBD1. This CDR3 is 16 amino acids long. V trimming: 5 bases; J trimming: 4 bases; junction bases outside the gene matches: 9. Germline values: CDR1 SGHTA, CDR2 FQGNSA.

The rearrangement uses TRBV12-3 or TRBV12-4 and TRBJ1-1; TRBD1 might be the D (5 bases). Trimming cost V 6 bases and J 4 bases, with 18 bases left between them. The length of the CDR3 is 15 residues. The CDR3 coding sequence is TGTGCCAGCAGCCTTGATCCGGGGCATGGCACTGAAGCTTTCTTT. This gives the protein CASSLDPGHGTEAFF.

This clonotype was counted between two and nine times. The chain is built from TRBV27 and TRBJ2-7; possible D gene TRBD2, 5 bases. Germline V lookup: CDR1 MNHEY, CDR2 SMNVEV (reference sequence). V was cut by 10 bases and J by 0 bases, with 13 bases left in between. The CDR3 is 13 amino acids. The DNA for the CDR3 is TGTGCCACATCCCGGGGAAACTCCTACGAGCAGTACTTC. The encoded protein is CATSRGNSYEQYF.